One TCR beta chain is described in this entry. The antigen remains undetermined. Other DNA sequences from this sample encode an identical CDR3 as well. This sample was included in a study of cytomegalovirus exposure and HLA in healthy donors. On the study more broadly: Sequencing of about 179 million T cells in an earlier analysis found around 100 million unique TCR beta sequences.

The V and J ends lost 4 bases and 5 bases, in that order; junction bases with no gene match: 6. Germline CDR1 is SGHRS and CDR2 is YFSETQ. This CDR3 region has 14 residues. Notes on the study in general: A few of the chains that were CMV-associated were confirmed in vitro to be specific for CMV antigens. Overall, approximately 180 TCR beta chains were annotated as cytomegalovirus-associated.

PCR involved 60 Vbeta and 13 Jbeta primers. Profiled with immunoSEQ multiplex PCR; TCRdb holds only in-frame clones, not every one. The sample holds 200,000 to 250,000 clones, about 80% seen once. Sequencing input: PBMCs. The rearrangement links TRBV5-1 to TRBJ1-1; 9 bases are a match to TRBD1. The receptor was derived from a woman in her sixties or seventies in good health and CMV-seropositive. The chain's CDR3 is CASSLQGAGTEAFF. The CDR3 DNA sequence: TGCGCCAGCAGCCTACAGGGGGCAGGGACTGAAGCTTTCTTT. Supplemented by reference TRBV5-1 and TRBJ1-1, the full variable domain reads KAGVTQTPRYLIKTRGQQVTLSCSPISGHRSVSWYQQTPGQGLQFLFEYFSETQRNKGNFPGRFSGRQFSNSRSEMNVSTLELGDSALYLCASSLQGAGTEAFFGQGTRLTVV.